These 14 T cell receptor beta chains were sequenced from one sample in a study of T cells in Graves' hyperthyroidism and ophthalmopathy. RNA transcripts gave rise to amplified TCR beta CDR3 regions. Using the HTBI primer set, a first-round RT-PCR was run on the TCR CDR3. TCRdb used MiXCR to reprocess the multiplex PCR reads, holding one entry per CDR3 protein. This repertoire shows around 420,000 distinct CDR3 sequences, around 14% found once; its top ten account for approximately 7.5%. Sequencing was performed on blood. All receptors derive from a woman aged 18-35 years with Graves' hyperthyroidism.

This clonotype was seen a few times. The V call is TRBV5-4, the J call TRBJ2-7; 8 nucleotides match TRBD2. The CDR3 covers 13 residues. After removal of 3 bases from V and 7 bases from J, the junction contained 6 bases not matched to a gene. Germline V gives CDR1 SGHNT, CDR2 YYREEE (reference sequence). The CDR3 loop reads CASSSRLASEQYF. The CDR3 region has the DNA TGTGCCAGCAGCTCTCGACTAGCGTCTGAGCAGTACTTC.

This clonotype was seen many times. V usage is TRBV15 and J usage is TRBJ2-3; D is perhaps TRBD1 (6 bases). Germline V gene data show CDR1 as LNHNV and CDR2 as YYDKDF (reference sequence). Trimming removed 0 bases at V and 4 bases at J, with 14 bases between. CDR3 length: 16 residues. CDR3 sequence reads: CATSREARGGADTQYF. The DNA for the CDR3 is TGTGCCACCAGCAGAGAAGCCAGGGGCGGCGCAGATACGCAGTATTTT.

This clonotype was detected many times. At one boundary the junction diverges from the germline segment, which might be a read error. The rearrangement joins TRBV30 to TRBJ1-1; no clear D gene. This CDR3 spans 13 amino acids. Germline V gene lookup returns CDR1 GTSNPN and CDR2 SVGIG (reference sequence). The CDR3 here is CAWGVGSNTEAFF. CDR3 sequence (DNA): TGTGCCTGGGGTGTAGGATCGAACACTGAAGCTTTCTTT.

This clonotype was recorded many times. V usage is TRBV15 and J usage is TRBJ1-5; maybe TRBD1 (5 bases). This CDR3 has 14 amino acids. From germline, CDR1 is LNHNV and CDR2 YYDKDF (reference sequence). V was trimmed by 4 bases and J by 6 bases, leaving 13 bases between them. The CDR3 sequence is CATSMLGGAQPQHF. CDR3 bases: TGTGCCACCAGCATGTTAGGAGGGGCTCAGCCCCAGCATTTT. Supplemented by reference TRBV15 and TRBJ1-5, the full variable domain reads DAMVIQNPRYQVTQFGKPVTLSCSQTLNHNVMYWYQQKSSQAPKLLFHYYDKDFNNEADTPDNFQSRRPNTSFCFLDIRSPGLGDTAMYLCATSMLGGAQPQHFGDGTRLSIL.

This clonotype was seen more than once but under ten times. The V and J genes are TRBV12-3 or TRBV12-4 and TRBJ1-5, with D hard to call. Trimming shortened V by 6 bases and J by 4 bases, and 16 bases separated the two germline ends. The CDR3 is 15 residues long. The DNA of the CDR3 is TGTGCCAGCAGCGTAACGGGCGAGGGTAATCAGCCCCAGCATTTT. Translated, it gives CASSVTGEGNQPQHF.

This clonotype was observed a few times. The chain has TRBV9 and TRBJ2-1; the match to TRBD2 covers 10 bases. The germline V gene encodes CDR1 SGDLS and CDR2 YYNGEE. J lost 9 bases, V lost 0 bases, and 6 bases had no gene match. This CDR3 region has 15 residues. The CDR3 protein is CASSVALAGAGEQFF. In nucleotides, the CDR3 is TGTGCCAGCAGCGTAGCTCTAGCGGGGGCCGGTGAGCAGTTCTTC.

This clonotype appeared many times. The gene calls are TRBV5-1 and TRBJ2-7; a weak D match, TRBD1 (6 bases). CDR3 size: 14 residues. The V gene's germline CDR1 is SGHRS and CDR2 YFSETQ. Trimming cost V 4 bases and J 0 bases, with 11 bases left between them. The CDR3 sequence is CASSTSGASYEQYF. In nucleotides, the CDR3 is TGCGCCAGCAGCACGTCAGGGGCCTCCTACGAGCAGTACTTC. Filled out from reference TRBV5-1 and TRBJ2-7, the complete variable domain reads KAGVTQTPRYLIKTRGQQVTLSCSPISGHRSVSWYQQTPGQGLQFLFEYFSETQRNKGNFPGRFSGRQFSNSRSEMNVSTLELGDSALYLCASSTSGASYEQYFGPGTRLTVT.

The sample holds many counts of this clonotype. The J gene is TRBJ2-5, the V gene TRBV20-1; 7 nucleotides line up with TRBD1. The V gene end was trimmed by 0 bases and the J gene end by 6 bases; junction bases not matched to a gene: 10. The germline V gene encodes CDR1 DFQATT and CDR2 SNEGSKA (reference sequence). This CDR3 has 15 amino acids. The CDR3 protein is CSARDQGDRQQTQYF. The CDR3 bases are TGCAGTGCTAGAGACCAGGGGGATCGACAGCAGACCCAGTACTTC.

J is TRBJ2-2 and V is TRBV10-3, with D perhaps matching TRBD1 (7 bases). Germline-derived CDR1 and CDR2 are ENHRY and SYGVKD. The CDR3 totals 14 residues. V dropped 8 bases and J dropped 1 base, with 11 bases sitting between them. CDR3 DNA sequence: TGTGCCATCCCGCAGGGGGGGAACACCGGGGAGCTGTTTTTT. Its protein product is CAIPQGGNTGELFF.

The table lists this clonotype with many counts. The genes are TRBV7-3 and TRBJ2-1, with 9 bases aligning to TRBD2. CDR1 SGHTA and CDR2 FQGTGA come from the germline V gene. CDR3 length equals 18 residues. V shed 5 bases, J shed 7 bases, and the junction held 18 bases outside the gene matches. CDR3 region: CASSPLRMTAGGRNEQFF. CDR3 nucleotide sequence: TGTGCCAGCAGCCCCCTACGGATGACGGCGGGGGGGCGTAATGAGCAGTTCTTC.

The chain has TRBV19 and TRBJ1-2; the D is unclear. Trimming removed 7 bases from V and 4 bases from J, with 13 bases in between. The CDR3 length is 13 residues. Germline values: CDR1 LNHDA, CDR2 SQIVND (reference sequence). The CDR3 loop is CASTRTDRYGYTF. The CDR3, as DNA: TGTGCCAGTACCCGGACGGACCGCTATGGCTACACCTTC.

About this clonotype itself: A read error may explain this, as a much larger clone is one base away. The CDR3 protein is CASTLRGRGANYGYTF. CDR3 nucleotides: TGTGCCAGCACCCTACGGGGGCGAGGGGCTAACTATGGCTACACCTTC. The V gene is TRBV12-3 or TRBV12-4, the J gene TRBJ1-2; maybe TRBD1 (6 bases). V gave up 7 bases and J gave up 0 bases, with 18 bases separating them. This CDR3 is 16 amino acids long.

Many counts were recorded for this clonotype. This chain uses TRBV12-3 or TRBV12-4 with TRBJ2-1, with a tentative D call TRBD2 (5 bases). V was trimmed by 6 bases and J by 10 bases, leaving 13 bases between them. CDR3 length: 12 amino acids. The CDR3 here is CASSTRTGEQFF. The CDR3 region has the DNA TGTGCCAGCAGCACGCGGACTGGAGAGCAGTTCTTC.

This clonotype has ten or more counts. The chain employs TRBV7-9 and TRBJ2-3; D not resolved. V dropped 1 base and J dropped 2 bases, with 4 bases sitting between them. From germline, CDR1 is SEHNR and CDR2 FQNEAQ (reference sequence). This CDR3 contains 13 residues. The CDR3 nucleotides are TGTGCCAGCAGCTTAGGGGTCACAGATACGCAGTATTTT. Amino acid sequence: CASSLGVTDTQYF.